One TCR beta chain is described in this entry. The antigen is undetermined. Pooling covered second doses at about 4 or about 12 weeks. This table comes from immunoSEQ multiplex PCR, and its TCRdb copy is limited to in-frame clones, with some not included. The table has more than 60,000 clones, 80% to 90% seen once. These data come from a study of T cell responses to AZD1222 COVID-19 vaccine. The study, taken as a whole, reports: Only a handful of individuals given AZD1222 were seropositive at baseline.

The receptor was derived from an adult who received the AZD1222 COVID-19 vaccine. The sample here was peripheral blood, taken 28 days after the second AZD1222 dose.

The CDR3 nucleotides are TGCGCCAGCAGCTTGGCCGTCGGCGGGGGTAGCGGCTACACCTTC. Translated: CASSLAVGGGSGYTF. The chain carries TRBV5-1 and TRBJ1-2; tentatively, D is TRBD1 (5 bases). This CDR3 comprises 15 residues. Trimming removed 0 bases from V and 8 bases from J, with 17 bases in between. Per germline, CDR1 SGHRS and CDR2 YFSETQ.